These T cell receptor beta chains were read from a single sample in a study of cytomegalovirus exposure and HLA in healthy donors. Assay used: immunoSEQ multiplex PCR; TCRdb lists only in-frame clones, some missing. The sample records some 130,000 clones, about 66% being singletons. Sequenced input: PBMCs. The receptors derive from a human donor in good health. Each CDR3 is given with its conserved first and last residue. D genes are given only for firm matches. Clone size is stated in some rows and not others, as once, few, many or a class when expanded.

TGTGCCAGCAGCGCCCGAGGGGGGGGCGCGTCCTACAATGAGCAGTTCTTC CASSARGGGASYNEQFF TRBJ2-1 . TRBV9 .
TGTGCCAGCAGCCCCCAGGGCCACTATGGCTACACCTTC CASSPQGHYGYTF TRBJ1-2 . TRBV7-2 few
TGTGCCAGTAGTATGGTGGCAGGCCAAGAGACCCAGTACTTC CASSMVAGQETQYF TRBJ2-5 . TRBV19 .
TGTGCCAGCAGTTACTCTGGTGGCCTCTACGAGCAGTACTTC CASSYSGGLYEQYF TRBJ2-7 . TRBV6-5 .
TGCGCCAGCAGCCACCGCGGCGGGACAGGGGTAGGGACCGGGGAGCTGTTTTTT CASSHRGGTGVGTGELFF TRBJ2-2 TRBD1 TRBV4-1 .
TGTGCCAGCGAAACAGCGGGGGGGAGCTCCTACGAGCAGTACTTC CASETAGGSSYEQYF TRBJ2-7 TRBD2 TRBV7-9 .
TGTGCCAGCAGCCTAGCGCCTACTATCTACGAGCAGTACTTC CASSLAPTIYEQYF TRBJ2-7 . TRBV28 .
TGTGCCAGCAGACCGGCGGGGCTGGGCTACGAGCAGTACTTC CASRPAGLGYEQYF TRBJ2-7 . TRBV28 .
TGTGCCAGCCAGCCGGACAAGGACTATGGCTACACCTTC CASQPDKDYGYTF TRBJ1-2 . TRBV19 .
TGTGCCAGCAGCCCTAGGGGACAGCTCAATGAGCAGTTCTTC CASSPRGQLNEQFF TRBJ2-1 TRBD1 TRBV7-3 .
TGTGCCAGCGGAGACGGGACTAGCGGGGTGATCTCCACAGATACGCAGTATTTT CASGDGTSGVISTDTQYF TRBJ2-3 TRBD2 TRBV7-3 once
TGTGCCAGCAGCCGTTTGCGGGAGGGCGAGCAGTACTTC CASSRLREGEQYF TRBJ2-7 TRBD2 TRBV7-2 .
TGCAGCGTTGGCCCCAGGGGGAACTATGGCTACACCTTC CSVGPRGNYGYTF TRBJ1-2 TRBD1 TRBV29-1 few
TGTGCCAGCTCACCACACGAGCGGGAGCCCCACGAGCAGTACTTC CASSPHEREPHEQYF TRBJ2-7 TRBD2 TRBV18 .
TGCGCCAGCAGCTTGTCTTCAACAGGGTACATGAACACTGAAGCTTTCTTT CASSLSSTGYMNTEAFF TRBJ1-1 . TRBV5-1 once
TGTGCCAGCAGGTTCGCGGATTCTGGGGCCAACGTCCTGACTTTC CASRFADSGANVLTF TRBJ2-6 . TRBV2 .
TGTGCCAGCAGTTACTCGAGAGGGGAGACCCAGTACTTC CASSYSRGETQYF TRBJ2-5 . TRBV6-5 .
TGTGCCAGCTCACCACAGGGAGGGGAGGCCCAGTACTTC CASSPQGGEAQYF TRBJ2-5 TRBD2 TRBV18 .
TGCAGCGTTGGTGCAGAAGCCTACGAGCAGTACTTC CSVGAEAYEQYF TRBJ2-7 . TRBV29-1 .
TGTGCCAGTAGTCGACAGGGGGCGAATCGGGAAAAACTGTTTTTT CASSRQGANREKLFF TRBJ1-4 TRBD1 TRBV19 few
TGTGCCAGCAGTGACAGTGTCAGGGGAATTCGTGGCTACACCTTC CASSDSVRGIRGYTF TRBJ1-2 . TRBV6-1 once
TGTGCCAGCAGTGAGTGGGGACAGCCACAAGAGACCCAGTACTTC CASSEWGQPQETQYF TRBJ2-5 TRBD1 TRBV25-1 .
TGCAGCGTTGAAGGGACAGCGGCTACGCAGTACTTC CSVEGTAATQYF TRBJ2-7 . TRBV29-1 .
TGTGCCAGTAGCGTACAGGGCTTTGGCAATCAGCCCCAGCATTTT CASSVQGFGNQPQHF TRBJ1-5 . TRBV19 .
TGTGCCACGAACGGACAGGTCTATTACGAGCAGTACTTC CATNGQVYYEQYF TRBJ2-7 TRBD1 TRBV6-6 once
TGCGCCAGCAGGAACCAGGGAGGTACTAATGAAAAACTGTTTTTT CASRNQGGTNEKLFF TRBJ1-4 . TRBV5-1 .
TGTGCCATCACCGAGGACAACTCTGGGGCCAACGTCCTGACTTTC CAITEDNSGANVLTF TRBJ2-6 . TRBV10-3 few
TGCGCCAGCAGTGAGTCTGGCAGGGGCCACTACGAGCAGTACTTC CASSESGRGHYEQYF TRBJ2-7 . TRBV10-2 .
TGTGCCAGCAGTTTAGCTGCGGGAGAGGTTTACAATGAGCAGTTCTTC CASSLAAGEVYNEQFF TRBJ2-1 TRBD2 TRBV27 .
TGTGCCACCAGCAGACAAGGACAGACAGATACGCAGTATTTT CATSRQGQTDTQYF TRBJ2-3 . TRBV15 few
TGTGCCAGCAGAACAGCGGGACTAGCGGCCTACAATGAGCAGTTCTTC CASRTAGLAAYNEQFF TRBJ2-1 TRBD2 TRBV11-2 .
TGCGCCAGCAGCTTGCCACCGGGACTAGCGGGAGGGCGACCAGATACGCAGTATTTT CASSLPPGLAGGRPDTQYF TRBJ2-3 TRBD2 TRBV5-1 .
TGTGCCAGTAGTATAGGTGGGACTAGCGGGATTTTTCGGAACACCGGGGAGCTGTTTTTT CASSIGGTSGIFRNTGELFF TRBJ2-2 TRBD2 TRBV19 .
TGTGCCAGCAGACCCGGGACACCTACCGGGGAGCTGTTTTTT CASRPGTPTGELFF TRBJ2-2 . TRBV7-2 few
TGCGCCAGCAGCGTTCCGGGACAGGGTCTGGATGGCTACACCTTC CASSVPGQGLDGYTF TRBJ1-2 TRBD1 TRBV5-1 .
TGTGCCAGCAGCGTAGGCCCGGGGGATACGCAGTATTTT CASSVGPGDTQYF TRBJ2-3 . TRBV9 few
TGTGCCAGCAGCTTAGCTAGCGGGAGGGCAAAAGGCTACGAGCAGTACTTC CASSLASGRAKGYEQYF TRBJ2-7 TRBD2 TRBV7-2 .
TGCGCCAGCAGCCAAGGCGATCAGCCCCAGCATTTT CASSQGDQPQHF TRBJ1-5 . TRBV4-3 .
TGTGCCAGCAGTAGCCCGCGGACAGAAAGCTACGAGCAGTACTTC CASSSPRTESYEQYF TRBJ2-7 . TRBV28 once
TGTGCCAGCAGTGAAGAGAAGGGGACATCCGGTTTCTTC CASSEEKGTSGFF TRBJ2-7 . TRBV2 .
TGTGCCAGCAGCTGGGGGGGACAAGAGACCCAGTACTTC CASSWGGQETQYF TRBJ2-5 TRBD2 TRBV7-3 few
TGCGCCAGCAGCTCACAGGGGCCCCTGCCCTACGAGCAGTACTTC CASSSQGPLPYEQYF TRBJ2-7 TRBD1 TRBV5-1 .
TGCGCCAGCAGCTTGACCGGGAAAACCTACGAGCAGTACTTC CASSLTGKTYEQYF TRBJ2-7 . TRBV5-1 .
TGTGCCACCAGCAGAGGTGGCAGCGGACCCTCCTACGAGCAGTACTTC CATSRGGSGPSYEQYF TRBJ2-7 . TRBV15 .
TGTGCCAGCAGCCGCCGGGACAGGTATGAAGGGCAGTACTTC CASSRRDRYEGQYF TRBJ2-7 TRBD1 TRBV5-6 .
TGCGCCAGCAGCTTGCAGGGAGAGGGAGGGGTTGAAGCTTTCTTT CASSLQGEGGVEAFF TRBJ1-1 . TRBV5-1 .
TGTGCCAGCAGGCGGGGACTAGCGGCTCTAAATGAGCAGTTCTTC CASRRGLAALNEQFF TRBJ2-1 TRBD2 TRBV28 .
TGTGCCAGCAGCTTGGGGACAGGGGGCAGAGGGAATGAGCAGTTCTTC CASSLGTGGRGNEQFF TRBJ2-1 TRBD1 TRBV5-5 .
TGTGCCAGCAGCCGCGGGCTAGCAGACACCGGGGAGCTGTTTTTT CASSRGLADTGELFF TRBJ2-2 . TRBV7-3 .
TGTGCCAGCAGCTCATCTAGCGAAAGCACAGATACGCAGTATTTT CASSSSSESTDTQYF TRBJ2-3 . TRBV11-3 .
TGTGCCAGCAGCTTGGCAGGGGGAACCTACGAGCAGTACTTC CASSLAGGTYEQYF TRBJ2-7 TRBD1 TRBV5-4 .
TGTGCCAGCAGAGGAGGGACTAGCGGACGCACAGATACGCAGTATTTT CASRGGTSGRTDTQYF TRBJ2-3 TRBD2 TRBV6-6 .
TGTGCCAGCAGCGTAGGGGACAGGGGCAATCAGCCCCAGCATTTT CASSVGDRGNQPQHF TRBJ1-5 TRBD1 TRBV9 .
TGTGCCAGCAGTCCCGACAGTTCCTACGAGCAGTACTTC CASSPDSSYEQYF TRBJ2-7 . TRBV27 few
TGCGCCAGCAGTGGCGGGACTAGCGGGATTGGCCGCTCCTACAATGAGCAGTTCTTC CASSGGTSGIGRSYNEQFF TRBJ2-1 TRBD2 TRBV4-1 .
TGTGCCAGCATCCCCAGGTTGAGTTACACTGAAGCTTTCTTT CASIPRLSYTEAFF TRBJ1-1 . TRBV6-5 .
TGTGCCAGCAGGACTAGCGTTTCCACAGATACGCAGTATTTT CASRTSVSTDTQYF TRBJ2-3 TRBD2 TRBV2 .
TGTGCCAGCAGCAAAGATCACAGGATGTTTTGGGGCAATCAGCCCCAGCATTTT CASSKDHRMFWGNQPQHF TRBJ1-5 . TRBV21-1 .
TGTGCCAGCAGTTTTGGACTAGCGGGAGGGTTACGGATCTCCTACAATGAGCAGTTCTTC CASSFGLAGGLRISYNEQFF TRBJ2-1 TRBD2 TRBV27 .